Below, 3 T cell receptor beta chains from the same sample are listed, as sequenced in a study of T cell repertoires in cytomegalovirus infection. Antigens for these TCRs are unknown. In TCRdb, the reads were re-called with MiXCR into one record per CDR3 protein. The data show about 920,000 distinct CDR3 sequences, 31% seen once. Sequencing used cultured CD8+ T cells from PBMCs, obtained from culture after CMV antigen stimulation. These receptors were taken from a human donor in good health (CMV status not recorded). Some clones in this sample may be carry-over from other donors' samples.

The CDR3 spells CASSTFFGNEQFF. In DNA, the CDR3 is TGTGCCAGCAGTACCTTCTTCGGCAATGAGCAGTTCTTC. This chain joins TRBV6-5 and TRBJ2-1; D is unclear. The CDR3 has 13 residues. Germline values: CDR1 MNHEY, CDR2 SVGAGI. Trimming took 5 bases from V and 6 from J, leaving 11 bases between them.

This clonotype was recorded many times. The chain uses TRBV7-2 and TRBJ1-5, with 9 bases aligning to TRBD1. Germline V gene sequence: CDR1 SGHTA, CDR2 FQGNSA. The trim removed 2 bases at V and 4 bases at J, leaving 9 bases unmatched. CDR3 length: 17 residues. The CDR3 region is CASSLLGQGSLNQPQHF. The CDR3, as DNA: TGTGCCAGCAGCTTACTTGGACAGGGGAGCCTTAATCAGCCCCAGCATTTT.

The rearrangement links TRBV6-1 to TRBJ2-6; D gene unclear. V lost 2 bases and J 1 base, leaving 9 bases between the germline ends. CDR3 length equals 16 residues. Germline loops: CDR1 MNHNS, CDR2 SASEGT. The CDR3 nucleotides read TGTGCCAGCAGTGAACCAGACTCGTCTGGGGCCAACGTCCTGACTTTC. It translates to CASSEPDSSGANVLTF.